This T cell receptor (beta chain) was retrieved from a study of graft-versus-host responses after intestinal transplantation (dated by TCRdb to about 2021). Turning to the overall study: Multivisceral, liver-intestinal, or isolated intestinal transplants were received by the recipients. Rather than going through the commercial service, samples from a few later patients were sequenced in-house on an Illumina MiSeq and processed with MiXCR. After intestinal transplantation, graft-versus-host and host-versus-graft alloreactive T cell clones in the graft, circulation and bone marrow were tracked using bulk TCR-beta CDR3 sequencing. Every recipient was given anti-thymocyte globulin induction, then maintenance tacrolimus and steroids for roughly 3 years. Alloreactive clones were identified by sequencing pre-transplant mixed lymphocyte reaction products and comparing these products with unstimulated pre-transplant donor and recipient T cells. A cohort of 24 intestinal transplant recipients, including one retransplant, was enrolled, and a few patients lacking pretransplant specimens were excluded. A peak of at least 4% donor T cells among recipient peripheral blood mononuclear cells was the definition used for donor T cell macrochimerism.

In light of the paper, this sample's time point label describes: cells obtained before transplantation from donor or recipient. CD3+CD4+ and CD3+CD8+ populations were FACS-sorted from unstimulated pre-transplant donor and recipient cells taken from spleen or lymph nodes. Library method: the immunoSEQ multiplex PCR assay. For most patients, genomic DNA was isolated with the Qiagen DNeasy Blood and Tissue Kit and shipped frozen to Adaptive Biotechnologies for TCR sequencing. High-throughput TCR-beta CDR3 sequencing of genomic DNA from most patients was performed by Adaptive Biotechnologies. The authors' analysis ran thus. Adaptive's ImmunoSEQ software supplied the TCR sequencing data for 15 to 20 patients, while MiXCR and VDJtools were used to process a few other patients. To correct CD4 versus CD8 sorting errors, any sequence found in both subsets at a frequency ratio below 5:1 was removed. CDR3 nucleotide sequences shared between donor and recipient were removed because the origin of such sequences could not be assigned. To be classed as alloreactive, a clone needed at least 2-fold expansion over unstimulated cells and a minimum CFSE-low frequency of 0.002% (template counts) or 0.001% (read counts). A clone was considered mappable if detected in the sequenced pre-transplant spleen, lymph node, or MLR CFSE-low populations of the donor or recipient. Cumulative frequency of alloreactive clones was calculated as a percentage of all sequences weighted by copy number. Drawn from immuneACCESS, this table holds only the in-frame rearrangements with V and J called that TCRdb kept. Clones are partly lost; checked studies trace under half to an unresolved V gene and leave the rest unexplained. For V, J and clone size, that table is used; D and trimming come from the DNA. This sample comprises under 100,000 clones, around 83% of them detected only once. The ten largest clones represent 0.83% of the sample.

A word on this clone: Its antigen is currently not known. Per-nucleotide qualities are absent, and no much larger clonotype sits a single base away.

What the work shows at the level of the full study, not this receptor alone: GvH clones were found in recipient bone marrow, and some of the GvH clones appeared earlier in ileal mucosa or blood, which is consistent with an intestinal mucosal origin. The relatively low number and heterogeneity of intestinal transplant patients limited the conclusions. Early after transplant, declines in HvG clones were associated with peak levels of circulating GvH clones. High GvH to HvG T cell clonal ratios were observed in the allografts of patients with donor T cell macrochimerism.

The CDR3 spans 13 residues, from the cysteine through the phenylalanine. Only CDR3 DNA is held: 39 bases, read in frame from base 1. V sheds 5 bases and J sheds 8 bases, leaving 14 bases between their ends. CDR1 and CDR2 are drawn from the germline V gene: SGHRS, YFSETQ. The chain is made from TRBV5-1 and TRBJ2-4, with a tentative D gene TRBD2 over 7 matching bases. The sequencing here drew on unstimulated CD4+ T cells sorted from spleen or lymph node cells, taken before intestinal transplant. This sequence originates from a human donor who received an intestinal transplant. The sequenced DNA is TGCGCCAGCAGTGGGGGGGCGCAGGACATTCAGTACTTC. It specifies CASSGGAQDIQYF. The variable domain in full, with residues beyond the CDR3 obtained from the reference TRBV5-1 and TRBJ2-4 genes, is KAGVTQTPRYLIKTRGQQVTLSCSPISGHRSVSWYQQTPGQGLQFLFEYFSETQRNKGNFPGRFSGRQFSNSRSEMNVSTLELGDSALYLCASSGGAQDIQYFGAGTRLSVL.